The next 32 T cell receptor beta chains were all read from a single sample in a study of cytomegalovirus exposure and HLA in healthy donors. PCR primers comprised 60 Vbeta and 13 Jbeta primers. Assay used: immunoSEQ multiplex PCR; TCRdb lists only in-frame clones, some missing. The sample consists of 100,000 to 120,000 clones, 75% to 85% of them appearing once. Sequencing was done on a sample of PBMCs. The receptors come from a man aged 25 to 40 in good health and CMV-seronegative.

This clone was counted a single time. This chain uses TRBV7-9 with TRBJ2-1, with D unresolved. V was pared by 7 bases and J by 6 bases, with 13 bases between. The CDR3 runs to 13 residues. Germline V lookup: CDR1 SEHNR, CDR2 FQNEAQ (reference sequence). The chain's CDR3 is CASNSEPRNEQFF. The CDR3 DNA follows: TGTGCCAGCAACTCGGAGCCCCGCAATGAGCAGTTCTTC.

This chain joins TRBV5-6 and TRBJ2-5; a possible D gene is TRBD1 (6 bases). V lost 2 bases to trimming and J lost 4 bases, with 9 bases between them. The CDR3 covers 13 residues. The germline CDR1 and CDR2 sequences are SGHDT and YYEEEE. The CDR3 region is CASSLTGPETQYF. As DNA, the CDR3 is TGTGCCAGCAGCTTAACAGGGCCAGAGACCCAGTACTTC. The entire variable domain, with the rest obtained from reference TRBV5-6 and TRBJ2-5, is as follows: DAGVTQSPTHLIKTRGQQVTLRCSPKSGHDTVSWYQQALGQGPQFIFQYYEEEERQRGNFPDRFSGHQFPNYSSELNVNALLLGDSALYLCASSLTGPETQYFGPGTRLLVL.

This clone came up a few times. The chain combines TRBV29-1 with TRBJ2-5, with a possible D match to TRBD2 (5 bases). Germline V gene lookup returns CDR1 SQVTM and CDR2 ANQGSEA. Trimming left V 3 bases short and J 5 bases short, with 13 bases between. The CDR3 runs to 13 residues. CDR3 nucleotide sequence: TGCAGCGTTGACAGGTCGGGGAGTGAGACCCAGTACTTC. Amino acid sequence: CSVDRSGSETQYF.

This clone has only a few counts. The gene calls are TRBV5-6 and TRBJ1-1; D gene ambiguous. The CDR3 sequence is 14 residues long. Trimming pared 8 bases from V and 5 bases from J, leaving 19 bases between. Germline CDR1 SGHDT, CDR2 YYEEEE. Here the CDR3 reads CASRSPGGWTEAFF. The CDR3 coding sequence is TGTGCCAGTAGGTCCCCGGGAGGTTGGACTGAAGCTTTCTTT.

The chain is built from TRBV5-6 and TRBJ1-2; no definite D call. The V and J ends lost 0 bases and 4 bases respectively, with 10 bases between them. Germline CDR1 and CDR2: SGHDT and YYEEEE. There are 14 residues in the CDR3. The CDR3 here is CASSLAWQFYGYTF. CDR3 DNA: TGTGCCAGCAGCTTGGCGTGGCAGTTCTATGGCTACACCTTC.

CDR3 region: CASSLLLAGGNTYNEQFF. In nucleotides, the CDR3 is TGCGCCAGCAGCTTGTTACTAGCGGGAGGGAATACCTACAATGAGCAGTTCTTC. The rearrangement uses TRBV5-1 and TRBJ2-1; TRBD2 matches at 13 bases. The V segment lost 1 base and the J segment 2 bases; nucleotides outside the gene matches: 6. In germline, CDR1 is SGHRS, CDR2 YFSETQ. The CDR3 has 18 amino acids. Using reference TRBV5-1 and TRBJ2-1 for the parts outside the CDR3, the full variable domain is KAGVTQTPRYLIKTRGQQVTLSCSPISGHRSVSWYQQTPGQGLQFLFEYFSETQRNKGNFPGRFSGRQFSNSRSEMNVSTLELGDSALYLCASSLLLAGGNTYNEQFFGPGTRLTVL.

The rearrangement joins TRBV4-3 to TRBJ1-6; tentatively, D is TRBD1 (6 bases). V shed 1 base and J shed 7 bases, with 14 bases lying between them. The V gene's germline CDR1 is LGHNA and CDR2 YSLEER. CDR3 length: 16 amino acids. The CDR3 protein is CASSQGTSGANSPLHF. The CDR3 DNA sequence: TGCGCCAGCAGCCAAGGTACGTCAGGGGCCAATTCACCCCTCCACTTT.

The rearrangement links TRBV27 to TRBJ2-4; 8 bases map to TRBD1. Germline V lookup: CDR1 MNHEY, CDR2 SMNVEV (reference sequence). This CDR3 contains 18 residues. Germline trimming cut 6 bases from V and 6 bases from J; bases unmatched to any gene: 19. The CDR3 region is CASSRTPGGTGLRNIQYF. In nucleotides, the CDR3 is TGTGCCAGCAGCCGCACACCTGGGGGGACAGGACTGAGAAACATTCAGTACTTC.

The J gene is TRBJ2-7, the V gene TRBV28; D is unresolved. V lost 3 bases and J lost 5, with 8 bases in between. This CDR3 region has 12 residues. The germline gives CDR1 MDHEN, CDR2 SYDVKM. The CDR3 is CASSFPQDEQYF. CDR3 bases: TGTGCCAGCAGTTTCCCCCAGGACGAGCAGTACTTC.

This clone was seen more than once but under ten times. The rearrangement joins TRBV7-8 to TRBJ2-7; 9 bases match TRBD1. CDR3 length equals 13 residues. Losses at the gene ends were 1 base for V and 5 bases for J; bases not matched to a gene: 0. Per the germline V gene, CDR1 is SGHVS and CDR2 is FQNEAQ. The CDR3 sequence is CASSLGTGDEQYF. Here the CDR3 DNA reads TGTGCCAGCAGCTTAGGGACAGGGGACGAGCAGTACTTC.

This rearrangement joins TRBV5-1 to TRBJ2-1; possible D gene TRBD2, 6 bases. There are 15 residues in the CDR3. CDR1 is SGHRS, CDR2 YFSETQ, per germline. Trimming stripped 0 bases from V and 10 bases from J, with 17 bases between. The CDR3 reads CASSLAGGEVREQFF. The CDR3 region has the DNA TGCGCCAGCAGCTTGGCAGGAGGGGAGGTGAGGGAGCAGTTCTTC. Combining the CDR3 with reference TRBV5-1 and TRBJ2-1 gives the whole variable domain KAGVTQTPRYLIKTRGQQVTLSCSPISGHRSVSWYQQTPGQGLQFLFEYFSETQRNKGNFPGRFSGRQFSNSRSEMNVSTLELGDSALYLCASSLAGGEVREQFFGPGTRLTVL.

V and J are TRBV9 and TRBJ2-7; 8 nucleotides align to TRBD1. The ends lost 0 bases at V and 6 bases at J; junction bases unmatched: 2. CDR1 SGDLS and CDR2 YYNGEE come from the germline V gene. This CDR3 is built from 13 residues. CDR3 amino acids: CASSVGGTGEQYF. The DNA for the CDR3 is TGTGCCAGCAGCGTAGGAGGGACAGGCGAGCAGTACTTC.

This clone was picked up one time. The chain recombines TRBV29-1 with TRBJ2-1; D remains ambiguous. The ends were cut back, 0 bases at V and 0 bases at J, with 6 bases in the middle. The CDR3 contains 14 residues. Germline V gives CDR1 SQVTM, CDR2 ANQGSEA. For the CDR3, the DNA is TGCAGCGTTGAAGATTTGAGCTCCTACAATGAGCAGTTCTTC. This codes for CSVEDLSSYNEQFF.

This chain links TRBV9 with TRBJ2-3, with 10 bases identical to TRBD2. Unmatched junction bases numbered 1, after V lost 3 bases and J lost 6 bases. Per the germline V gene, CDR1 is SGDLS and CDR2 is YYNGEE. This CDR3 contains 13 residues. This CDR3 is CASSGSGGDTQYF. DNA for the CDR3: TGTGCCAGCAGCGGTAGCGGGGGGGATACGCAGTATTTT.

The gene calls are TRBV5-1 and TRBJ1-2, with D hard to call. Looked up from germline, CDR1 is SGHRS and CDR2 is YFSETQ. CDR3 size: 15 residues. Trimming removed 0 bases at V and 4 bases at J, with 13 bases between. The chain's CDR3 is CASSLEPGHSYGYTF. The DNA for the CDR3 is TGCGCCAGCAGCTTGGAGCCGGGTCATTCCTATGGCTACACCTTC. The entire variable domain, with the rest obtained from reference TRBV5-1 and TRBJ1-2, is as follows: KAGVTQTPRYLIKTRGQQVTLSCSPISGHRSVSWYQQTPGQGLQFLFEYFSETQRNKGNFPGRFSGRQFSNSRSEMNVSTLELGDSALYLCASSLEPGHSYGYTFGSGTRLTVV.

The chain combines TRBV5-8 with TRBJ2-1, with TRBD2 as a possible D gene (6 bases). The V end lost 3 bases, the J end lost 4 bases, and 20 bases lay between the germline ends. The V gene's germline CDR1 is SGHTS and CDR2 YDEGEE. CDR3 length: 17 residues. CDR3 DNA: TGTGCCAGCAGCTCCTCTCTTAACGGCGGGGCTTACAATGAGCAGTTCTTC. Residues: CASSSSLNGGAYNEQFF. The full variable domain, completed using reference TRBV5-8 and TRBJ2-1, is EAGVTQSPTHLIKTRGQQATLRCSPISGHTSVYWYQQALGLGLQFLLWYDEGEERNRGNFPPRFSGRQFPNYSSELNVNALELEDSALYLCASSSSLNGGAYNEQFFGPGTRLTVL.

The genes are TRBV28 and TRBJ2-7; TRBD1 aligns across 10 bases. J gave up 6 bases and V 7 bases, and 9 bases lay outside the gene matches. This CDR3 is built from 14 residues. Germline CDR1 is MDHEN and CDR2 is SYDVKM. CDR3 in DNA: TGTGCCAGCACCCCCGGGGACAGGGGCTCCGAGCAGTACTTC. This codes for CASTPGDRGSEQYF.

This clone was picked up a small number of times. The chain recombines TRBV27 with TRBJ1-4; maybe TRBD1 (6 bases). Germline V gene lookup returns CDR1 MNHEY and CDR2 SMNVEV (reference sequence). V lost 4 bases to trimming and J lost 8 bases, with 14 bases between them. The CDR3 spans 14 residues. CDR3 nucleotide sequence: TGTGCCAGCAGTTGGGGGCAGGGAGGGGAAAAACTGTTTTTT. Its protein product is CASSWGQGGEKLFF.

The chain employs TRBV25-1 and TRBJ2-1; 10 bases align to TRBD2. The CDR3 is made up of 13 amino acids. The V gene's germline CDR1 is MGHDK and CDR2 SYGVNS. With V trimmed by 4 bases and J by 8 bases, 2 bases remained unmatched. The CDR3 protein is CASSVTSGDEQFF. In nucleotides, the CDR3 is TGTGCCAGCAGTGTTACTAGCGGGGATGAGCAGTTCTTC. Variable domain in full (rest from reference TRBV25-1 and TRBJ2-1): EADIYQTPRYLVIGTGKKITLECSQTMGHDKMYWYQQDPGMELHLIHYSYGVNSTEKGDLSSESTVSRIRTEHFPLTLESARPSHTSQYLCASSVTSGDEQFFGPGTRLTVL.

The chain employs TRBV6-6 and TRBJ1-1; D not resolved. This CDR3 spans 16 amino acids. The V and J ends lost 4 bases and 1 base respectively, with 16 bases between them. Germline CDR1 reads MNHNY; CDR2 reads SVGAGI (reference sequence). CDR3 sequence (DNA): TGTGCCAGCAGTTCTCATTCGTCGGGGAAGAACACTGAAGCTTTCTTT. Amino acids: CASSSHSSGKNTEAFF.

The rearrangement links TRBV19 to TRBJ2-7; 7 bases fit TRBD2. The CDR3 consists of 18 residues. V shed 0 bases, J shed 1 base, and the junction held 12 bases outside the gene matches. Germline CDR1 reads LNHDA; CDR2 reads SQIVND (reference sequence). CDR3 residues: CASSIETPSSGGSYEQYF. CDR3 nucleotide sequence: TGTGCCAGTAGTATAGAGACTCCGTCTAGCGGAGGGTCCTACGAGCAGTACTTC.

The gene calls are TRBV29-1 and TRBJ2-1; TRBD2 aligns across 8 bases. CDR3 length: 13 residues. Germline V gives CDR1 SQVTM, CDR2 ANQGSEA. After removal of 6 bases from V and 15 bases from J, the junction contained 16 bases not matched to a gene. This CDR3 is CSVLTSGGRGGFF. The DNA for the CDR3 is TGCAGCGTGTTAACAAGCGGGGGCCGTGGGGGGTTCTTC.

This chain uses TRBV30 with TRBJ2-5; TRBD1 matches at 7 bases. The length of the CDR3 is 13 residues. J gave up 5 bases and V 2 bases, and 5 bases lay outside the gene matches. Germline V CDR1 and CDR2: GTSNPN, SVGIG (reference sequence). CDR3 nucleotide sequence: TGTGCCTGGAGTTCCGGGACAGATGAGACCCAGTACTTC. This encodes CAWSSGTDETQYF.

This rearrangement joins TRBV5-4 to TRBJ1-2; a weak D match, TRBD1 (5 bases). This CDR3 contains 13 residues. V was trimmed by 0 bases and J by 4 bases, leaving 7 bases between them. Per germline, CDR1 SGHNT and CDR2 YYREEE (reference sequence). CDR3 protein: CASSLDQGYGYTF. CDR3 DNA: TGTGCCAGCAGCTTGGACCAGGGCTATGGCTACACCTTC.

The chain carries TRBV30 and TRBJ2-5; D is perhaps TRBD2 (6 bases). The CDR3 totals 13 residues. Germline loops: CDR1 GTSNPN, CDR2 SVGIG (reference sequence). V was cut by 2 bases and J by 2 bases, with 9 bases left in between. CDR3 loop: CAWSLGGQETQYF. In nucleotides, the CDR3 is TGTGCCTGGAGTCTAGGAGGGCAAGAGACCCAGTACTTC.

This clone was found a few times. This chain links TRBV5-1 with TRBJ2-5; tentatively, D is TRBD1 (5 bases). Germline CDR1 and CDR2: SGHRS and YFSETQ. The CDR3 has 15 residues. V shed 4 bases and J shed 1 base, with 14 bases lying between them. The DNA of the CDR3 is TGCGCCAGCAGCGCCTCGACAGTTCCCCAAGAGACCCAGTACTTC. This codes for CASSASTVPQETQYF. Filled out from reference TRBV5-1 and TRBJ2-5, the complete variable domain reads KAGVTQTPRYLIKTRGQQVTLSCSPISGHRSVSWYQQTPGQGLQFLFEYFSETQRNKGNFPGRFSGRQFSNSRSEMNVSTLELGDSALYLCASSASTVPQETQYFGPGTRLLVL.

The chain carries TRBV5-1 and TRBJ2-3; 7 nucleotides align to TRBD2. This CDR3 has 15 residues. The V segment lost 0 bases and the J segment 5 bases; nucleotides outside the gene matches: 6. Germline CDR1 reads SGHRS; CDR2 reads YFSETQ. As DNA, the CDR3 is TGCGCCAGCAGCTTGGTGTCTGCGGGAGAAGATACGCAGTATTTT. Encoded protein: CASSLVSAGEDTQYF.

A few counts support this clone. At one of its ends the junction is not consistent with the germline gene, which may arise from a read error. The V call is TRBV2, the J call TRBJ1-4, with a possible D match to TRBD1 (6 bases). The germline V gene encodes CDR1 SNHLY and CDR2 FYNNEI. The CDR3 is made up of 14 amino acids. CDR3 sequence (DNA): TGTGCCAGCAGGGAAGGACAGATCAGCGAAAAACTGTTTTTT. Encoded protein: CASREGQISEKLFF.

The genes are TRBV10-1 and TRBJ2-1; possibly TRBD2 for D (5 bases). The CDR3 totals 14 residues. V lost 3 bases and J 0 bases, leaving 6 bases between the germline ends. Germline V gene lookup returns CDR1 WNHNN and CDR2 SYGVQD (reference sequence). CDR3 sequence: CASSEGSSYNEQFF. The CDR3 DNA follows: TGCGCCAGCAGTGAAGGGAGCTCCTACAATGAGCAGTTCTTC.

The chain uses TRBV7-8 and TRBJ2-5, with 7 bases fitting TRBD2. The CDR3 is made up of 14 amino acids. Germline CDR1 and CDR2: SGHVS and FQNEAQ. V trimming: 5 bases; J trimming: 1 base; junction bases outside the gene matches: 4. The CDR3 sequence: CASSPGGGQETQYF. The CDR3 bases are TGTGCCAGCAGCCCTGGGGGGGGCCAAGAGACCCAGTACTTC.

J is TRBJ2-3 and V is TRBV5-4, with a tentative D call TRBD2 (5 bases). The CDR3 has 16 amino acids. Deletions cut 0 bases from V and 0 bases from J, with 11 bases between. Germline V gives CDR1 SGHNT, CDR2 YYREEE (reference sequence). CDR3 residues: CASSLVLAPSTDTQYF. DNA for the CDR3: TGTGCCAGCAGCTTGGTGTTAGCGCCAAGCACAGATACGCAGTATTTT.

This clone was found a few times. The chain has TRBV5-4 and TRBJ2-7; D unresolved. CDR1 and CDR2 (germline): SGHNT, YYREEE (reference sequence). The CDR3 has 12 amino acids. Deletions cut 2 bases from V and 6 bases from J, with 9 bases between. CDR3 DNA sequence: TGTGCCAGCAGCTTTCAATCGCGCGAGCAGTACTTC. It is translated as CASSFQSREQYF.